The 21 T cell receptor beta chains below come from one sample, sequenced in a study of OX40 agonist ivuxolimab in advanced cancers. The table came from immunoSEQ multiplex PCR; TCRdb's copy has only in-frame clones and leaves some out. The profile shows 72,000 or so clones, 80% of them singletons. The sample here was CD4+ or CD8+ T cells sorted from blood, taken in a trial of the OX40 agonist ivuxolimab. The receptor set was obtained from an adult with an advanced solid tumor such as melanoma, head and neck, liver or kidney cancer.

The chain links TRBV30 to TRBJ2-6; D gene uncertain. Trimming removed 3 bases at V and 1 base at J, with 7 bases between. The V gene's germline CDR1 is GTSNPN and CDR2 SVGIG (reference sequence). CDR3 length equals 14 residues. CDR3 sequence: CAWRFGSGANVLTF. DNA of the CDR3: TGTGCCTGGAGATTCGGTTCTGGGGCCAACGTCCTGACTTTC.

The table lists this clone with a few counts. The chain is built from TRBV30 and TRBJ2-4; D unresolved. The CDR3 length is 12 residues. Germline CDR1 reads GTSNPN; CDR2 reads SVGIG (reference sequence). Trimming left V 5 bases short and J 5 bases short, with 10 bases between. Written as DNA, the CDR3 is TGTGCCTGGGGTTTGTTGGAAAACATTCAGTACTTC. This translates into CAWGLLENIQYF.

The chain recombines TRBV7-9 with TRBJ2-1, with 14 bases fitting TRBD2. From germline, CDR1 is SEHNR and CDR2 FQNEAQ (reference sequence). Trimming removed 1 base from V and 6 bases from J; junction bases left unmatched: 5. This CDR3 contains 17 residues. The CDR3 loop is CASSLVIGLAGGNEQFF. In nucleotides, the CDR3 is TGTGCCAGCAGCTTAGTCATCGGACTAGCGGGGGGCAATGAGCAGTTCTTC.

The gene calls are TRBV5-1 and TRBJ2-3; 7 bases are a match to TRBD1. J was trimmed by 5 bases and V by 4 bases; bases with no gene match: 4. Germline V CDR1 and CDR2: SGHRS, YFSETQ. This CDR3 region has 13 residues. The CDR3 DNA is TGCGCCAGCAGCACCGCAGGGGGAGATACGCAGTATTTT. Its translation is CASSTAGGDTQYF.

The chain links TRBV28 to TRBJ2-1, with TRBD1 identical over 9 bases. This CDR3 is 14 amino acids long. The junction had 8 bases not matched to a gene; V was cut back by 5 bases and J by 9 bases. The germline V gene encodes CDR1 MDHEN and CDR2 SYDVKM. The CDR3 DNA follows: TGTGCCAGCAGTCCTCCGGGACAGGGTGTTGAGCAGTTCTTC. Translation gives CASSPPGQGVEQFF.

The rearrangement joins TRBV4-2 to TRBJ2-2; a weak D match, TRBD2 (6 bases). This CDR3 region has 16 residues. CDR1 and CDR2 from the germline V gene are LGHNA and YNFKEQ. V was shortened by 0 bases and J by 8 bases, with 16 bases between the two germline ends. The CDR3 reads CASSQEWAGPLGELFF. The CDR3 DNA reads TGTGCCAGCAGCCAAGAATGGGCGGGGCCGCTAGGGGAGCTGTTTTTT.

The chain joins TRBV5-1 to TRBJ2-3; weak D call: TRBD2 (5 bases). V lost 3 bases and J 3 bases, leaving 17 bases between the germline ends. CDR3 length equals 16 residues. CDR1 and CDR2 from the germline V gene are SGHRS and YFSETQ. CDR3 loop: CASSSGRTLGTDTQYF. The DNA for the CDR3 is TGCGCCAGCAGCTCCGGACGGACTCTAGGAACAGATACGCAGTATTTT. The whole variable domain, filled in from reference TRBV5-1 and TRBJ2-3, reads KAGVTQTPRYLIKTRGQQVTLSCSPISGHRSVSWYQQTPGQGLQFLFEYFSETQRNKGNFPGRFSGRQFSNSRSEMNVSTLELGDSALYLCASSSGRTLGTDTQYFGPGTRLTVL.

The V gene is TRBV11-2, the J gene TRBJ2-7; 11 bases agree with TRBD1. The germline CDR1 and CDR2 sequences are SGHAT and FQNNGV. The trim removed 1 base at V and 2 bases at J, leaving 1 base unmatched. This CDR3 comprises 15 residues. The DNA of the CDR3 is TGTGCCAGCAGCTTAGCGGACAGGGGGCCCTACGAGCAGTACTTC. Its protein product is CASSLADRGPYEQYF.

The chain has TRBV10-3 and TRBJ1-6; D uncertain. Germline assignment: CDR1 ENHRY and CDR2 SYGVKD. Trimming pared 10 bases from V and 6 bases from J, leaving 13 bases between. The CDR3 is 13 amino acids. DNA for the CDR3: TGTGCCACTCGGGAGACTGTTAATTCACCCCTCCACTTT. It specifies CATRETVNSPLHF.

CDR3: CASSSNNRRNTEAFF. The CDR3 DNA reads as TGTGCCAGTAGTTCAAATAACAGGAGGAACACTGAAGCTTTCTTT. J is TRBJ1-1 and V is TRBV19, with a tentative D call TRBD1 (5 bases). CDR1 is LNHDA and CDR2 is SQIVND in the germline V gene (reference sequence). The CDR3 length is 15 residues. Trimming pared 5 bases from V and 1 base from J, leaving 14 bases between. The variable domain in full, completed from reference TRBV19 and TRBJ1-1, reads DGGITQSPKYLFRKEGQNVTLSCEQNLNHDAMYWYRQDPGQGLRLIYYSQIVNDFQKGDIAEGYSVSREKKESFPLTVTSAQKNPTAFYLCASSSNNRRNTEAFFGQGTRLTVV.

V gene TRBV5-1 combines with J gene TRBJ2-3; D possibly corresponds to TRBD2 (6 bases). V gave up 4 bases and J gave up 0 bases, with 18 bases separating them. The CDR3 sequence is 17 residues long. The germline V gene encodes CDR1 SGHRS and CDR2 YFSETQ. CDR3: CASSLARDSASTDTQYF. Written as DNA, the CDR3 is TGCGCCAGCAGCCTAGCCCGGGACTCCGCCAGCACAGATACGCAGTATTTT.

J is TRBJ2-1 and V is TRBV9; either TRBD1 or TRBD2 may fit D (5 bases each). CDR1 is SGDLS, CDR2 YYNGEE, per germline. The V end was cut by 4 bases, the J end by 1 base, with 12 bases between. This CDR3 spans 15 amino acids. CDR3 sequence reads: CASSPGRGSYNEQFF. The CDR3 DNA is TGTGCCAGCAGCCCGGGACGAGGGTCCTACAATGAGCAGTTCTTC.

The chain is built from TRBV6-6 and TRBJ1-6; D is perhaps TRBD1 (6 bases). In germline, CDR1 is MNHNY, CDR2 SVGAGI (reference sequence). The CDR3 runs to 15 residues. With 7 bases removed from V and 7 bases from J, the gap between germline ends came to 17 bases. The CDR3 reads CASTGVDRQNSPLHF. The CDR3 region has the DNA TGTGCCAGCACGGGCGTGGACAGACAAAATTCACCCCTCCACTTT.

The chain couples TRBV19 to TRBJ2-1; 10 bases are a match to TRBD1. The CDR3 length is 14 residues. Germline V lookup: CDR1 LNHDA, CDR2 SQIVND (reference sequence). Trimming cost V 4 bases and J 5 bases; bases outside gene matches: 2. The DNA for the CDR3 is TGTGCCAGTAGTAGGGGACAGGGGAACAATGAGCAGTTCTTC. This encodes CASSRGQGNNEQFF.

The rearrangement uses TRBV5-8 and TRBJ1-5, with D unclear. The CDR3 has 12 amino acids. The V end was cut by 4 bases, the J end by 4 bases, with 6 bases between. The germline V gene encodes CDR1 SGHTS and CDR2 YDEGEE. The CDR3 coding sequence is TGTGCCAGCAGCCCAATAAATCAGCCCCAGCATTTT. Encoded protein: CASSPINQPQHF.

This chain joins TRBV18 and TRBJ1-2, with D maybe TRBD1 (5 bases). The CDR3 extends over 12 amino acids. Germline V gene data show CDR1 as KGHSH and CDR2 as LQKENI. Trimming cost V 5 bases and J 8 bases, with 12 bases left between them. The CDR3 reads CASSNQGWGYTF. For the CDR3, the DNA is TGTGCCAGCTCAAACCAGGGTTGGGGCTACACCTTC.

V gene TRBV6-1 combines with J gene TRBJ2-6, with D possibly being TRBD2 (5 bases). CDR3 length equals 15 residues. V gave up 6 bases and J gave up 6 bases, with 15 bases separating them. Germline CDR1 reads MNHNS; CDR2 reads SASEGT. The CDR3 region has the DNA TGTGCCAGCAGCCGGACTCTTACTCAGGCCAACGTCCTGACTTTC. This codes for CASSRTLTQANVLTF.

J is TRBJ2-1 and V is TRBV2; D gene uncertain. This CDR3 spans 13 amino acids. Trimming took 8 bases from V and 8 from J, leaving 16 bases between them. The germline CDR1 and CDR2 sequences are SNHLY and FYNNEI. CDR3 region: CASCSASGDEQFF. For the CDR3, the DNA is TGTGCCAGCTGCAGTGCGAGTGGGGATGAGCAGTTCTTC.

CDR3 protein: CASSLRDGETQYF. The CDR3, as DNA: TGTGCCAGCAGCCTCAGGGACGGGGAGACCCAGTACTTC. This chain uses TRBV6-4 with TRBJ2-5, with D possibly called TRBD1 or TRBD2 (5 bases each). CDR1 is MRHNA, CDR2 SNTAGT, per germline. CDR3 size: 13 residues. The V gene lost 6 bases and the J gene lost 5 bases, with 13 bases spanning the gap.

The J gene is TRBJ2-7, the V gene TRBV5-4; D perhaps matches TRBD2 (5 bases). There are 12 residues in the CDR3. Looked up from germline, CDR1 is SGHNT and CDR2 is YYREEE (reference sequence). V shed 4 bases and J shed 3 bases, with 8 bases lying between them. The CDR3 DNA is TGTGCCAGCAGCGTACGGGGCTACGAGCAGTACTTC. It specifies CASSVRGYEQYF.

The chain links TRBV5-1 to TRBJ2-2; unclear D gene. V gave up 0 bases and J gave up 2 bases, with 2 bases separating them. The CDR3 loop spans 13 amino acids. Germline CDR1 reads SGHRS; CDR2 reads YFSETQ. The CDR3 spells CASSLDNTGELFF. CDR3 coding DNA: TGCGCCAGCAGCTTGGACAACACCGGGGAGCTGTTTTTT.